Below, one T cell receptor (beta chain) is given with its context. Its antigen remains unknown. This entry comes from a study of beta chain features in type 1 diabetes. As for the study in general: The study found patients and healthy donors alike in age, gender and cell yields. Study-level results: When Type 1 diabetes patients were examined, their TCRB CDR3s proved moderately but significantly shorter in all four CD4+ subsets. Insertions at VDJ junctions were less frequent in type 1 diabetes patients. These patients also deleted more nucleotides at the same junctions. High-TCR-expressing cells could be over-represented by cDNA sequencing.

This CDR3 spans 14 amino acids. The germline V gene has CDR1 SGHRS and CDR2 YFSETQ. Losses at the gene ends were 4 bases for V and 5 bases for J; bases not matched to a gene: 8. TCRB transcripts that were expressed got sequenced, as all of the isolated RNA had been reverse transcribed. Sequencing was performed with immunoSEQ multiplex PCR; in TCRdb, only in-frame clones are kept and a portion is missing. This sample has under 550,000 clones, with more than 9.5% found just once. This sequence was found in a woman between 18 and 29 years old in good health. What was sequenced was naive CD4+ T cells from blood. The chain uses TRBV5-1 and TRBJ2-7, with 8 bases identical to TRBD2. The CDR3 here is CASSRRRREDEQYF. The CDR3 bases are TGCGCCAGCAGCCGGCGAAGGCGGGAGGACGAGCAGTACTTC.